Following are 14 T cell receptor beta chains from one sample sequenced in a study of blood T cells in healthy people across ages. For the second PCR, which ran for about 7 to 11 cycles, a sample-barcoded 5' primer and a J-beta primer mix were used. One entry per CDR3 protein, called by TCRdb with MiXCR from the 5' RACE reads. The sample records some 640,000 distinct CDR3 sequences, around 48% being singletons. The sample consisted of blood. Every receptor here comes from a woman aged 55-70 years in good health.

The V and J genes are TRBV20-1 and TRBJ2-1, with D possibly TRBD1 on 6 matching bases. The CDR3 runs 17 residues. Between the trimmed V and J ends, which lost 2 bases and 2 bases, there was a span of 19 bases. The germline gives CDR1 DFQATT, CDR2 SNEGSKA (reference sequence). The chain's CDR3 is CSARKRQGGAPYNEQFF. For the CDR3, the DNA is TGCAGTGCTAGAAAACGACAAGGGGGAGCTCCCTACAATGAGCAGTTCTTC.

This clonotype was counted only a few times. The chain has TRBV29-1 and TRBJ2-7; the match to TRBD2 covers 7 bases. Germline assignment: CDR1 SQVTM and CDR2 ANQGSEA. This CDR3 spans 15 amino acids. The junction had 9 bases not matched to a gene; V was cut back by 4 bases and J by 0 bases. The CDR3 is CSVVKGSGFSYEQYF. The DNA of the CDR3 is TGCAGCGTTGTTAAAGGTAGCGGGTTCTCCTACGAGCAGTACTTC.

V gene TRBV5-1 combines with J gene TRBJ2-1, with 15 bases that match TRBD2. Trimming took 3 bases from V and 7 from J; bases not matched to a gene: 11. CDR1 SGHRS and CDR2 YFSETQ come from the germline V gene. The CDR3 runs 18 residues. In DNA form, the CDR3 reads TGCGCCAGCAGCTGGGGACTAGCGGGAGGTTCCCCCGTTAATGAGCAGTTCTTC. Translation: CASSWGLAGGSPVNEQFF.

Only a few counts were recorded for this clonotype. This chain links TRBV5-1 with TRBJ2-1, with 11 bases fitting TRBD2. The germline V gene encodes CDR1 SGHRS and CDR2 YFSETQ. The J segment lost 6 bases and the V segment lost 5 bases, leaving 7 bases of the junction unmatched. This CDR3 is 15 amino acids long. CDR3 DNA sequence: TGCGCCAGCAGTCTCACTAGCGGGAGTGCCAATGAGCAGTTCTTC. It translates to CASSLTSGSANEQFF.

The genes are TRBV7-3 and TRBJ2-5, with D tentatively TRBD1 or TRBD2 (6 bases each). Deletions cut 2 bases from V and 7 bases from J, with 26 bases between. Germline V gene lookup returns CDR1 SGHTA and CDR2 FQGTGA. This CDR3 has 18 amino acids. CDR3 coding DNA: TGTGCCAGCAGCTTAGAATTTGAGGGGGGCACCGCTTCAGGGACCCAGTACTTC. This codes for CASSLEFEGGTASGTQYF.

This chain links TRBV20-1 with TRBJ2-7; tentatively, D is TRBD1 (6 bases). The germline V gene encodes CDR1 DFQATT and CDR2 SNEGSKA (reference sequence). The V end was cut by 1 base, the J end by 1 base, with 23 bases between. The CDR3 has 18 amino acids. The CDR3 loop reads CSARVGRGSQIRSYEQYF. CDR3 DNA sequence: TGCAGTGCTAGAGTCGGCAGGGGCTCCCAAATACGTTCCTACGAGCAGTACTTC.

This rearrangement joins TRBV27 to TRBJ2-7; 7 positions match TRBD1. J lost 3 bases, V lost 1 base, and 9 bases had no gene match. Germline CDR1 reads MNHEY; CDR2 reads SMNVEV (reference sequence). The CDR3 is made up of 16 amino acids. CDR3 loop: CASSLYAGGEFYEQYF. CDR3 nucleotides: TGTGCCAGCAGTTTATATGCAGGGGGTGAATTCTACGAGCAGTACTTC.

V is TRBV5-1 and J is TRBJ2-3; 7 bases fit TRBD2. The J call may be mistaken, given a closer DNA end match to TRBJ2-1. Germline loops: CDR1 SGHRS, CDR2 YFSETQ. This CDR3 comprises 13 residues. The DNA for the CDR3 is TGCGCCAGCGACGGGGGGAGCACAGATACGCAGTTCTTC. The encoded protein is CASDGGSTDTQFF.

The rearrangement joins TRBV7-2 to TRBJ2-5, with 7 positions matching TRBD1. Per germline, CDR1 SGHTA and CDR2 FQGNSA. The CDR3 is made up of 13 amino acids. V lost 2 bases, J lost 4 bases, and 1 base stayed unmatched. As DNA, the CDR3 is TGTGCCAGCAGCTTAAGGACAGGAGAGACCCAGTACTTC. Protein product: CASSLRTGETQYF. The entire variable domain, with the rest obtained from reference TRBV7-2 and TRBJ2-5, is as follows: GAGVSQSPSNKVTEKGKDVELRCDPISGHTALYWYRQSLGQGLEFLIYFQGNSAPDKSGLPSDRFSAERTGGSVSTLTIQRTQQEDSAVYLCASSLRTGETQYFGPGTRLLVL.

About this clonotype itself: One end of the junction varies from germline; a read error may be responsible. V usage is TRBV4-2 and J usage is TRBJ1-1, with D possibly TRBD1 on 6 matching bases. This CDR3 region has 15 residues. In germline, CDR1 is LGHNA, CDR2 YNFKEQ. The CDR3 reads CASSPLPGQNTGAFF. Written as DNA, the CDR3 is TGTGCCAGCAGCCCCCTGCCAGGACAGAACACTGGAGCTTTCTTT.

Points on this clonotype: A read error may be the cause here, since a much bigger clone is one base away. The rearrangement links TRBV20-1 to TRBJ2-1; 8 nucleotides align to TRBD2. TRBJ2-7 explains the end of the DNA better; the J call may be wrong. This CDR3 is built from 13 residues. CDR1 and CDR2 (germline): DFQATT, SNEGSKA (reference sequence). CDR3 coding DNA: TGCAGTGCTAGCGGGGGGGCCTACAATGAGCAGTACTTC. Protein: CSASGGAYNEQYF.

V gene TRBV27 combines with J gene TRBJ2-1, with a weak D call TRBD2 (6 bases). The V end lost 1 base, the J end lost 4 bases, and 17 bases lay between the germline ends. The CDR3 totals 17 residues. Germline CDR1 MNHEY, CDR2 SMNVEV (reference sequence). The CDR3, as DNA: TGTGCCAGCAGTTTATTTTCTCTCGGGGGAACTTACAATGAGCAGTTCTTC. Amino acids: CASSLFSLGGTYNEQFF.

The chain uses TRBV4-3 and TRBJ1-6, with 7 bases lining up with TRBD1. Germline V CDR1 and CDR2: LGHNA, YSLEER. CDR3 length: 14 residues. Trimming removed 1 base from V and 9 bases from J; junction bases left unmatched: 3. The CDR3 coding sequence is TGCGCCAGCAGCCAAGGAGGGGGCGGTTCACCCCTCCACTTT. It yields the protein CASSQGGGGSPLHF.

This chain uses TRBV6-5 with TRBJ2-1; 9 nucleotides line up with TRBD2. Germline trimming cut 2 bases from V and 2 bases from J; bases unmatched to any gene: 4. CDR3 length: 16 residues. Looked up from germline, CDR1 is MNHEY and CDR2 is SVGAGI. As DNA, the CDR3 is TGTGCCAGCAGTTACCGCGCGGGAGGGGCCTACAATGAGCAGTTCTTC. This encodes CASSYRAGGAYNEQFF.